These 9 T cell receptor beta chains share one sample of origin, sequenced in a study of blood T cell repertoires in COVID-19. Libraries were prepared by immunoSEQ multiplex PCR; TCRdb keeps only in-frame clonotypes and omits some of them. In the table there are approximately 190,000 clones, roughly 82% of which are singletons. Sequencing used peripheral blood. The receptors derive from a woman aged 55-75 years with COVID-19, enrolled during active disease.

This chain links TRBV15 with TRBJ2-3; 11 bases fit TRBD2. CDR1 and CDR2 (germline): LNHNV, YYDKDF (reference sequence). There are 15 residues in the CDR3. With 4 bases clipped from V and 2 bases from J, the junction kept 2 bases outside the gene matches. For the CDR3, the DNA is TGTGCCACCAGCACACTAGCGGGGGCCACAGATACGCAGTATTTT. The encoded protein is CATSTLAGATDTQYF.

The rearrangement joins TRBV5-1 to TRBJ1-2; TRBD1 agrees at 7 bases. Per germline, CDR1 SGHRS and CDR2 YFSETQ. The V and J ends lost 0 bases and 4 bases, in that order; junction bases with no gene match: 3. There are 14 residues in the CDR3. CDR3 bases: TGCGCCAGCAGCTTGGAAGGACAGGTCTATGGCTACACCTTC. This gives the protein CASSLEGQVYGYTF.

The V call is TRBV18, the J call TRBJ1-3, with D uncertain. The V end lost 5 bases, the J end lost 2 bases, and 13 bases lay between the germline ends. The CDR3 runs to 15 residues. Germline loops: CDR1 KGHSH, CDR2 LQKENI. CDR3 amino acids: CASSAGQETGNTIYF. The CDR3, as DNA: TGTGCCAGCTCAGCTGGCCAGGAAACTGGAAACACCATATATTTT.

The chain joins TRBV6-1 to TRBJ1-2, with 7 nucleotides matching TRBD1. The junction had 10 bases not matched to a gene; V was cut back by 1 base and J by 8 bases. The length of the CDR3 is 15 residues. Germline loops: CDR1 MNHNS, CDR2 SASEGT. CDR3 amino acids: CASSEVYRGQRGYTF. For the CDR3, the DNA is TGTGCCAGCAGTGAAGTATATAGGGGGCAGAGAGGCTACACCTTC.

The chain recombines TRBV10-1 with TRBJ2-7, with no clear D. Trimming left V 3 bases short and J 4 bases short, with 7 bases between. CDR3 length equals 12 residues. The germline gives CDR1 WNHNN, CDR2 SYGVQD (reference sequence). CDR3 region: CASSEVRYEQYV. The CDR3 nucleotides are TGCGCCAGCAGTGAAGTGCGGTACGAGCAGTACGTC.

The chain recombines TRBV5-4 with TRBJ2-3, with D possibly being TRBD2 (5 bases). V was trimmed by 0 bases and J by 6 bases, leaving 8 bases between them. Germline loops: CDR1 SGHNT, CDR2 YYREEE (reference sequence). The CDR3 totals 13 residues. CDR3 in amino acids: CASSLGERDTQYF. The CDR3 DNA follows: TGTGCCAGCAGCTTGGGGGAGCGCGATACGCAGTATTTT.

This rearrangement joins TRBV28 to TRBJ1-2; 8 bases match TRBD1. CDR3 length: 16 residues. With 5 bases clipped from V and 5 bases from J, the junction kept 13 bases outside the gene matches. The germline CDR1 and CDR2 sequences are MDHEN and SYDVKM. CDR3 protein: CASSGRGHIGSYGYTF. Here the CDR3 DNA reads TGTGCCAGCAGTGGCAGGGGGCATATCGGGTCTTATGGCTACACCTTC.

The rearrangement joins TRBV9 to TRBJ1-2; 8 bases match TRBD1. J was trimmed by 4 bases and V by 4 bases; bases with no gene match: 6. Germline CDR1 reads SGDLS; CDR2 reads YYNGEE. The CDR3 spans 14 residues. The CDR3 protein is CASSTGQGSYGYTF. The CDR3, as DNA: TGTGCCAGCAGCACCGGACAGGGATCCTATGGCTACACCTTC. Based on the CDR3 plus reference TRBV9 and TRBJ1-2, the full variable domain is DSGVTQTPKHLITATGQRVTLRCSPRSGDLSVYWYQQSLDQGLQFLIQYYNGEERAKGNILERFSAQQFPDLHSELNLSSLELGDSALYFCASSTGQGSYGYTFGSGTRLTVV.

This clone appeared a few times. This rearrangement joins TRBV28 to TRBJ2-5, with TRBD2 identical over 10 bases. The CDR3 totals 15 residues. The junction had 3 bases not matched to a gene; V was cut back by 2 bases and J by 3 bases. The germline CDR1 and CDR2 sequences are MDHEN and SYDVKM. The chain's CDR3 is CASSLLAGVKETQYF. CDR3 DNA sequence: TGTGCCAGCAGTTTACTAGCGGGGGTGAAAGAGACCCAGTACTTC.